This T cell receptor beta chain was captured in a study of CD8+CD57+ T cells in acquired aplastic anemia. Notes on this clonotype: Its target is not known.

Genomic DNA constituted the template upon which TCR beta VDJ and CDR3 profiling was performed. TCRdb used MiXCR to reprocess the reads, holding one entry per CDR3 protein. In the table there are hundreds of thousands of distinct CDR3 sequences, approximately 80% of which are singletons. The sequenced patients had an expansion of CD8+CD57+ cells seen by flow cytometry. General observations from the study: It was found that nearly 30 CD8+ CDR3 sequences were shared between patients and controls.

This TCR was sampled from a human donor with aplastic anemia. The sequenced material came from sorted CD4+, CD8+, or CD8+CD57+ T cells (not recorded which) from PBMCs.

The DNA of the CDR3 is TGTGCCAGCAGTGATCGGGGGATCCATGAGCAGTTCTTCCAGTACGTC. It is translated as CASSDRGIHEQFFQYV. The J gene is TRBJ2-7, the V gene TRBV7-9; a possible D gene is TRBD2 (6 bases). The CDR3 covers 16 residues. Per the germline V gene, CDR1 is SEHNR and CDR2 is FQNEAQ (reference sequence). V lost 6 bases to trimming and J lost 10 bases, with 28 bases between them.